The clone carrying this T cell receptor beta chain has a handful of counts. Its antigen is still unknown. V lost 2 bases, J lost 0 bases, and 4 bases stayed unmatched. The CDR3 runs to 16 residues. CDR1 is SGDLS and CDR2 is YYNGEE in the germline V gene. TCRdb used MiXCR to reprocess the reads, holding one entry per CDR3 protein. The sample contains roughly 500,000 distinct CDR3 sequences, 30% to 35% of which appear only once. These data come from a study of T cell repertoires in cytomegalovirus infection. Sequencing used cultured PBMCs, obtained from culture after CMV antigen stimulation. This receptor was identified in a human donor in good health (CMV status not recorded). Some clones in this sample may be carry-over from other donors' samples. J is TRBJ2-3 and V is TRBV9, with 9 bases aligning to TRBD2. This CDR3 is CASSVGLARSTDTQYF. In DNA form, the CDR3 reads TGTGCCAGCAGCGTTGGACTAGCGCGCAGCACAGATACGCAGTATTTT.